A single sample is the source of the 27 T cell receptor beta chains below, sequenced in a study of T cell responses to AZD1222 COVID-19 vaccine. Some clones are missing from TCRdb's copy, which holds only in-frame ones; the method was immunoSEQ multiplex PCR. Of about 110,000 clones listed, roughly 92% are singletons. The input for sequencing was peripheral blood, taken 28 days after the second AZD1222 dose. The receptor source for this set is an adult who received the AZD1222 COVID-19 vaccine.

The chain employs TRBV6-1 and TRBJ1-5, with 7 bases fitting TRBD1. The V and J ends lost 2 bases and 4 bases, in that order; junction bases with no gene match: 8. Germline V lookup: CDR1 MNHNS, CDR2 SASEGT. This CDR3 has 16 residues. As DNA, the CDR3 is TGTGCCAGCAGTGAAATTTGGGACAGTGCAAATCAGCCCCAGCATTTT. Amino acids: CASSEIWDSANQPQHF.

The chain joins TRBV7-2 to TRBJ1-1; no clear D. V was cut by 6 bases and J by 6 bases, with 17 bases left in between. The CDR3 runs to 14 residues. Germline lookup yields CDR1 SGHTA and CDR2 FQGNSA. The chain's CDR3 is CASSSEVLVSEAFF. CDR3 bases: TGTGCCAGCAGTTCCGAGGTCCTGGTCTCTGAAGCTTTCTTT.

The chain employs TRBV19 and TRBJ2-4, with D tentatively TRBD1 (6 bases). The germline V and J ends were trimmed by 5 bases and 8 bases, with 10 bases remaining between them. The CDR3 spans 12 residues. The germline gives CDR1 LNHDA, CDR2 SQIVND (reference sequence). The CDR3 DNA follows: TGTGCCAGTAGTGAACAGGGTTACATTCAGTACTTC. The encoded protein is CASSEQGYIQYF. The whole variable domain, remainder taken from reference TRBV19 and TRBJ2-4, is DGGITQSPKYLFRKEGQNVTLSCEQNLNHDAMYWYRQDPGQGLRLIYYSQIVNDFQKGDIAEGYSVSREKKESFPLTVTSAQKNPTAFYLCASSEQGYIQYFGAGTRLSVL.

This chain links TRBV11-2 with TRBJ2-5; D is perhaps TRBD2 (6 bases). Germline values: CDR1 SGHAT, CDR2 FQNNGV. V was trimmed by 0 bases and J by 4 bases, leaving 12 bases between them. This CDR3 has 15 residues. For the CDR3, the DNA is TGTGCCAGCAGCTTAGATCCCGGGGGTCGAGAGACCCAGTACTTC. Translation gives CASSLDPGGRETQYF.

The chain employs TRBV21-1 and TRBJ2-1; the D call in the table, TRBD1, was not verified against the DNA. TRBV21-1 is a pseudogene segment. The CDR3 sequence is 17 residues long. The CDR3 bases are TGTGCCAGCAGCAATTACCCAAGGACAGGGATTTACAATGAGCAGTTCTTC. It yields the protein CASSNYPRTGIYNEQFF.

The rearrangement uses TRBV19 and TRBJ2-7; D unclear. There are 15 residues in the CDR3. CDR1 is LNHDA and CDR2 is SQIVND in the germline V gene (reference sequence). V was cut by 10 bases and J by 0 bases, with 19 bases left in between. The CDR3: CATAFSDGDSYEQYF. Written as DNA, the CDR3 is TGTGCCACCGCGTTCTCAGACGGAGACTCCTACGAGCAGTACTTC.

This chain uses TRBV5-4 with TRBJ1-1; TRBD1 agrees at 8 bases. The V gene's germline CDR1 is SGHNT and CDR2 YYREEE (reference sequence). V shed 0 bases and J 3 bases; nucleotides not matched to a gene: 1. The CDR3 is 14 residues long. CDR3 DNA: TGTGCCAGCAGCTTGGAGGACAGGGACACTGAAGCTTTCTTT. Its protein product is CASSLEDRDTEAFF.

The J gene is TRBJ2-3, the V gene TRBV7-9; D possibly uses TRBD1 or TRBD2 (5 bases each). CDR1 and CDR2 from the germline V gene are SEHNR and FQNEAQ (reference sequence). This CDR3 has 15 residues. V was trimmed by 0 bases and J by 3 bases, leaving 10 bases between them. CDR3 sequence (DNA): TGTGCCAGCAGCTTAGCGGGGGTGGGGACAGATACGCAGTATTTT. Its protein product is CASSLAGVGTDTQYF.

V is TRBV3-1 (or the pseudogene TRBV3-2) and J is TRBJ1-6, with D hard to call. The V gene lost 1 base and the J gene lost 14 bases, with 27 bases spanning the gap. From germline, CDR1 is LGHDT and CDR2 YNNKEL (reference sequence). CDR3 length: 18 residues. The CDR3 DNA reads as TGTGCCAGCAGCCAAGCCCTCCCCGGACGGCTCCCCTCGGGCACCCTCCACTTT. Encoded protein: CASSQALPGRLPSGTLHF.

The chain uses TRBV7-9 and TRBJ1-4, with a tentative D call TRBD1 (5 bases). CDR3 length: 14 residues. Trimming took 5 bases from V and 7 from J, leaving 14 bases between them. Germline V gene lookup returns CDR1 SEHNR and CDR2 FQNEAQ (reference sequence). The CDR3 sequence: CASSRGDRGEKLFF. CDR3 in DNA: TGTGCCAGCAGCCGTGGGGATAGGGGTGAAAAACTGTTTTTT.

CDR3 coding DNA: TGTGCCAGCAGCTTAGTTGACAGGATATATTTT. Translated, it gives CASSLVDRIYF. V gene TRBV11-2 combines with J gene TRBJ1-3, with D tentatively TRBD1 (6 bases). The CDR3 has 11 amino acids. The germline V gene encodes CDR1 SGHAT and CDR2 FQNNGV. Deletions cut 1 base from V and 13 bases from J, with 8 bases between.

The chain uses TRBV12-3 or TRBV12-4 and TRBJ2-2; D gene ambiguous. The CDR3 covers 13 residues. The germline V and J ends were trimmed by 5 bases and 2 bases, with 6 bases remaining between them. In nucleotides, the CDR3 is TGTGCCAGCAGTGGAGACAACACCGGGGAGCTGTTTTTT. Its translation: CASSGDNTGELFF.

The chain carries TRBV5-6 and TRBJ2-5, with a possible D match to TRBD1 (6 bases). V was clipped by 4 bases and J by 4 bases, with 11 bases between them. The CDR3 loop spans 13 amino acids. CDR1 and CDR2 (germline): SGHDT, YYEEEE. In DNA form, the CDR3 reads TGTGCCAGCAGCCGACAGGATCCAGAGACCCAGTACTTC. It yields the protein CASSRQDPETQYF. Full variable domain (remainder filled in from reference TRBV5-6 and TRBJ2-5): DAGVTQSPTHLIKTRGQQVTLRCSPKSGHDTVSWYQQALGQGPQFIFQYYEEEERQRGNFPDRFSGHQFPNYSSELNVNALLLGDSALYLCASSRQDPETQYFGPGTRLLVL.

This rearrangement joins TRBV9 to TRBJ1-5; D gene uncertain. V dropped 3 bases and J dropped 6 bases, with 13 bases sitting between them. Germline lookup yields CDR1 SGDLS and CDR2 YYNGEE. The length of the CDR3 is 14 residues. CDR3 amino acids: CASSASGIGQPQHF. CDR3 nucleotides: TGTGCCAGCAGCGCATCCGGGATTGGTCAGCCCCAGCATTTT. The whole variable domain, remainder taken from reference TRBV9 and TRBJ1-5, is DSGVTQTPKHLITATGQRVTLRCSPRSGDLSVYWYQQSLDQGLQFLIQYYNGEERAKGNILERFSAQQFPDLHSELNLSSLELGDSALYFCASSASGIGQPQHFGDGTRLSIL.

The gene calls are TRBV9 and TRBJ2-3; possibly TRBD2 for D (6 bases). From germline, CDR1 is SGDLS and CDR2 YYNGEE. The CDR3 has 17 residues. V was cut by 4 bases and J by 0 bases, with 18 bases left in between. The CDR3 DNA is TGTGCCAGCAGCCCGGGGGACGGGCCCCCTAGCACAGATACGCAGTATTTT. This translates into CASSPGDGPPSTDTQYF.

This clone came up once. A read error may produce the germline difference seen at one junction end. The CDR3 loop reads CASSLGTAGQGALLF. CDR3 in DNA: TGTGCCAGCAGTTTGGGGACAGCGGGACAGGGGGCCCTTCTCTTC. The rearrangement uses TRBV28 and TRBJ1-2; 12 bases line up with TRBD1. The CDR3 has 15 amino acids. CDR1 is MDHEN and CDR2 is SYDVKM in the germline V gene.

V usage is TRBV12-3 or TRBV12-4 and J usage is TRBJ2-5; D gene ambiguous. This CDR3 has 13 residues. V lost 3 bases and J 5 bases, leaving 10 bases between the germline ends. Written as DNA, the CDR3 is TGTGCCAGCAGTTTCCGTACCTTCGAGACCCAGTACTTC. Encoded protein: CASSFRTFETQYF.

V usage is TRBV5-5 and J usage is TRBJ1-4; D is possibly TRBD1 (6 bases). The ends were cut back, 0 bases at V and 8 bases at J, with 14 bases in the middle. The V gene's germline CDR1 is SGHKS and CDR2 YYEKEE (reference sequence). The CDR3 is 15 residues long. CDR3 sequence reads: CASSLGAAGDEKLFF. The CDR3 region has the DNA TGTGCCAGCAGCTTGGGGGCTGCAGGGGACGAAAAACTGTTTTTT.

This chain joins TRBV6-5 and TRBJ2-7; 11 bases map to TRBD2. V lost 5 bases to trimming and J lost 3 bases; unmatched junction nucleotides: 3. The germline V gene encodes CDR1 MNHEY and CDR2 SVGAGI. This CDR3 has 14 amino acids. The CDR3 loop reads CASSRTSGGYEQYF. CDR3 in DNA: TGTGCCAGCAGTCGAACTAGCGGGGGCTACGAGCAGTACTTC.

The V gene is TRBV4-1, the J gene TRBJ1-4, with D tentatively TRBD1 (5 bases). Trimming removed 3 bases at V and 7 bases at J, with 21 bases between. Germline assignment: CDR1 MGHRA and CDR2 YSYEKL. The CDR3 runs to 17 residues. CDR3 in DNA: TGCGCCAGCAGCCAGGGCAGGGCCAAGGGGAGTAGTGAAAAACTGTTTTTT. Encoded protein: CASSQGRAKGSSEKLFF.

This rearrangement joins TRBV7-2 to TRBJ1-1; no definite D call. The CDR3 consists of 13 residues. CDR1 and CDR2 (germline): SGHTA, FQGNSA. The germline V and J ends were trimmed by 5 bases and 3 bases, with 10 bases remaining between them. The CDR3 bases are TGTGCCAGCAGCCGACAAAAGGACACTGAAGCTTTCTTT. Its translation is CASSRQKDTEAFF.

The V call is TRBV2, the J call TRBJ2-5; D unresolved. Trimming shortened V by 3 bases and J by 2 bases, and 7 bases separated the two germline ends. CDR1 SNHLY and CDR2 FYNNEI come from the germline V gene. The CDR3 covers 13 residues. The CDR3 DNA sequence: TGTGCCAGCAGTGACCCAGTACAAGAGACCCAGTACTTC. Its translation: CASSDPVQETQYF.

The sample holds one count of this clone. This chain uses TRBV12-3 or TRBV12-4 with TRBJ1-1; no clear D. The CDR3 is 13 residues long. The V gene lost 2 bases and the J gene lost 0 bases, with 4 bases spanning the gap. The chain's CDR3 is CASSLRVNTEAFF. CDR3 nucleotide sequence: TGTGCCAGCAGTTTAAGGGTGAACACTGAAGCTTTCTTT.

In its sample, this clone was seen once. The gene calls are TRBV7-2 and TRBJ1-4; D remains ambiguous. V was shortened by 0 bases and J by 4 bases, with 3 bases between the two germline ends. The CDR3 covers 13 residues. Per germline, CDR1 SGHTA and CDR2 FQGNSA. CDR3 DNA sequence: TGTGCCAGCAGCTTAGCCCTTAATGAAAAACTGTTTTTT. Amino acids: CASSLALNEKLFF.

The chain is built from TRBV10-1 and TRBJ2-7; D is possibly TRBD1 (5 bases). CDR1 WNHNN and CDR2 SYGVQD come from the germline V gene (reference sequence). The CDR3 length is 11 residues. V was trimmed by 3 bases and J by 7 bases, leaving 7 bases between them. The DNA for the CDR3 is TGCGCCAGCAGTGACGCAGGGGAGCAGTACTTC. This codes for CASSDAGEQYF.

The DNA for the CDR3 is TGTGCCAGCAGCTTAGATCTCAAAAACATTCAGTACTTC. Protein: CASSLDLKNIQYF. This rearrangement joins TRBV7-9 to TRBJ2-4; D gene ambiguous. The CDR3 sequence is 13 residues long. CDR1 SEHNR and CDR2 FQNEAQ come from the germline V gene (reference sequence). Deletions cut 1 base from V and 3 bases from J, with 4 bases between.

J is TRBJ1-1 and V is TRBV7-9, with a weak D call TRBD1 (6 bases). In germline, CDR1 is SEHNR, CDR2 FQNEAQ (reference sequence). The CDR3 is made up of 14 amino acids. Trimming removed 3 bases at V and 4 bases at J, with 12 bases between. CDR3 in amino acids: CASSLIGGSTEAFF. CDR3 coding DNA: TGTGCCAGCAGCTTGATAGGGGGGAGCACTGAAGCTTTCTTT. Combining the CDR3 with reference TRBV7-9 and TRBJ1-1 gives the whole variable domain DTGVSQNPRHKITKRGQNVTFRCDPISEHNRLYWYRQTLGQGPEFLTYFQNEAQLEKSRLLSDRFSAERPKGSFSTLEIQRTEQGDSAMYLCASSLIGGSTEAFFGQGTRLTVV.